There are many counts of the clone carrying this T cell receptor (beta chain). Its target is unknown. This record belongs to a study of response to subunit inactivated influenza vaccine. Germline V gene sequence: CDR1 MNHEY, CDR2 SMNVEV (reference sequence). This CDR3 is 19 amino acids long. Between the trimmed V and J ends, which lost 5 bases and 7 bases, there was a span of 27 bases. Study observations and caveats: There was a suggestion from the authors that each seasonal influenza vaccination recruits few new T cells.

TCRdb redid the calling of the RT-PCR reads with MiXCR, one entry per CDR3 protein. The repertoire holds about 240,000 distinct CDR3 sequences, with more than 9% as singletons. This sequence originates from a man aged 50-60 years who received an inactivated influenza vaccine. The rearrangement joins TRBV27 to TRBJ1-6; maybe TRBD1 (5 bases). The sequences come from non-naive T cells sorted from PBMCs, collected less than 15 days before vaccination. Here the CDR3 DNA reads TGTGCCAGCAGTCCCCAAGGCCGACAGTACCCGTATTTAAATTCACCCCTCCACTTT. Its protein is CASSPQGRQYPYLNSPLHF.